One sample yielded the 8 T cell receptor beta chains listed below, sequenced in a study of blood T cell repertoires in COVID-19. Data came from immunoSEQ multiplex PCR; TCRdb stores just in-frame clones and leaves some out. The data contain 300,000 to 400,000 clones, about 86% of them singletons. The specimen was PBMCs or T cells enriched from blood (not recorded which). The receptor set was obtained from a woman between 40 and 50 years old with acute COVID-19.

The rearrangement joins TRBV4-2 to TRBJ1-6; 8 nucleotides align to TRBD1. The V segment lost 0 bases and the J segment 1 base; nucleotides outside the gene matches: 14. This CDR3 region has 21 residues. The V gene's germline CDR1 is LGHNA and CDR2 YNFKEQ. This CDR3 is CASSQDNRGISRVSYNSPLHF. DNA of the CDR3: TGTGCCAGCAGCCAAGATAACAGGGGGATATCCAGGGTGTCCTATAATTCACCCCTCCACTTT.

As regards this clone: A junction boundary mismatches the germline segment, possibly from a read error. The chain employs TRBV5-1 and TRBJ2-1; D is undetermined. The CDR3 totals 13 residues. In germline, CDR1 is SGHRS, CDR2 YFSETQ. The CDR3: CASRLDRYNEQFF. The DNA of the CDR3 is TGCGCCAGCAGATTGGATAGATACAATGAGCAGTTCTTC. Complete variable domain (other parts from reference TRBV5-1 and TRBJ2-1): KAGVTQTPRYLIKTRGQQVTLSCSPISGHRSVSWYQQTPGQGLQFLFEYFSETQRNKGNFPGRFSGRQFSNSRSEMNVSTLELGDSALYLCASRLDRYNEQFFGPGTRLTVL.

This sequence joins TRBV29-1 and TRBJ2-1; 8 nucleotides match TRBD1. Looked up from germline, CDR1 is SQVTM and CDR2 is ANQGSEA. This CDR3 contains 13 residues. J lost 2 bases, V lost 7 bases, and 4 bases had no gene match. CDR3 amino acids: CSDHRGAYNEQFF. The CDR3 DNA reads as TGCAGCGACCACAGGGGGGCCTACAATGAGCAGTTCTTC.

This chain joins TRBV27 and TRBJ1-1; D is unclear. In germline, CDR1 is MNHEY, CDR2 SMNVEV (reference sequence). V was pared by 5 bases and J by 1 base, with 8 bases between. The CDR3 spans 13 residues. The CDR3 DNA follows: TGTGCCAGCAGTCATACAGAGAACACTGAAGCTTTCTTT. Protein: CASSHTENTEAFF.

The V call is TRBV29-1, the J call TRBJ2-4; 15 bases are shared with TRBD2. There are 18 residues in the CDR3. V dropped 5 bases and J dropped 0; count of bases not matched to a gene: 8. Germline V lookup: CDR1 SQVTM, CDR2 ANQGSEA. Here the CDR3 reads CSVRGLAGGRIAKNIQYF. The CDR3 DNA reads TGCAGCGTTCGTGGACTAGCGGGGGGGCGAATAGCCAAAAACATTCAGTACTTC.

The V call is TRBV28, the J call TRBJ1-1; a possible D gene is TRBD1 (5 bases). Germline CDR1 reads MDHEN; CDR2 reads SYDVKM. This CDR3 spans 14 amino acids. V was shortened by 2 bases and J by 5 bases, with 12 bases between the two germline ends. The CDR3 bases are TGTGCCAGCAGTTTACCCCAGGGTCGAACTGAAGCTTTCTTT. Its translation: CASSLPQGRTEAFF.

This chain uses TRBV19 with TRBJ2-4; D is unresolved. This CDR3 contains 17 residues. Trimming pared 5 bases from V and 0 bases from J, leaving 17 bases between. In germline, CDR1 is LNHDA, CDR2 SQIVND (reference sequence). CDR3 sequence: CASSPHSGNLAKNIQYF. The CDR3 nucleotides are TGTGCCAGTAGTCCCCATTCAGGAAACTTAGCCAAAAACATTCAGTACTTC.

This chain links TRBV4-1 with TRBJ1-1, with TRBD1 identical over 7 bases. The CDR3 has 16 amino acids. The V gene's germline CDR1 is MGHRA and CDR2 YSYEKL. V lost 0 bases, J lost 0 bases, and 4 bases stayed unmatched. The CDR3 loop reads CASSQEGGGLNTEAFF. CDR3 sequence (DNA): TGCGCCAGCAGCCAAGAAGGGGGCGGATTGAACACTGAAGCTTTCTTT.